This T cell receptor beta chain is drawn from a study of T-cell reconstitution after alpha-beta-depleted transplantation in children listed by TCRdb under 2016. Context from the whole study: Using TCR repertoire profiling, the study followed T-cell immune reconstitution in a quantitative way in children after TCRalphabeta/CD19-depleted allogeneic hematopoietic cell transplantation.

Reading the germline V gene (reference sequence) gives CDR1 SEHNR and CDR2 FQNEAQ. V is cut by 5 bases and J by 8 bases, and the space between the germline ends is 12 bases. The cysteine opens and the phenylalanine closes a CDR3 of 13 amino acids. Just CDR3 DNA is preserved here, 39 bases in frame from base 1. Libraries were prepared through PCR. Instrument on record: Illumina HiSeq 2500. Molecular barcoding was employed in the preparation of TCR libraries, with unique molecular identifiers being used to normalize TCRbeta repertoire quantification. Using fastp at Q25 and MiXCR, TCRdb reprocessed the public reads and kept productive beta chains. Every entry covers one CDR3 protein and lists the most common genes and DNA from its rows. The sample table contains more than 200,000 distinct CDR3 sequences; only one count was recorded for approximately 9.9% of them. About 4.9% of the sample lies in the top ten.

This clonotype was observed at least ten times. Its antigen remains undetermined. No per-base quality is available; no much larger clone lies one base away. The sequence is built from TRBV7-9 and TRBJ1-4, with no confidently assigned D gene. The clonotype originates from a human donor who donated a stem cell graft to a child with SCID. Sequencing used PBMCs from the stem cell graft donor, obtained from the stem cell graft. The nucleotide sequence reads TGTGCCAGCAGCCACACCCTAGACGAAAAACTGTTTTTT. Protein translation: CASSHTLDEKLFF.